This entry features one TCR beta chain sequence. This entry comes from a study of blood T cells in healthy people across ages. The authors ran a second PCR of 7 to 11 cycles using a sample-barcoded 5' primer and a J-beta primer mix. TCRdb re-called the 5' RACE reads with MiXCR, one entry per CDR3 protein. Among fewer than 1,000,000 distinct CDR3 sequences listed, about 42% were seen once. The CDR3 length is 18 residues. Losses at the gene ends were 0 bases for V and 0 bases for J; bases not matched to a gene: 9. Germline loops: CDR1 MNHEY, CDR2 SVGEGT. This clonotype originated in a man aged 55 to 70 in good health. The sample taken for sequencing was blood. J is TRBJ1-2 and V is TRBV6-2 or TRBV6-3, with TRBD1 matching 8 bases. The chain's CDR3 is CASSYSSGRGQANYGYTF. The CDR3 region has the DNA TGTGCCAGCAGTTACTCGAGCGGCAGGGGGCAAGCTAACTATGGCTACACCTTC.